The rows below give T cell receptor beta chains drawn from one sample of a study of blood T cell repertoires in COVID-19. TCRdb's table, derived via immunoSEQ multiplex PCR, lists solely in-frame clones and lacks some. Of 150,000 or so clones listed, just over 85% are singletons. The sample comprised peripheral blood. These receptors were collected from a man aged 45-65 years with active or convalescent COVID-19. CDR3s include the opening cysteine and the closing phenylalanine or tryptophan. D genes are given only for firm matches. Clone size, where shown, is once, few, many, or a class for clones that have expanded.

>TRBV11-2|-|TRBJ2-1|TRBD2
CASSLASGLVYNEQFF
TGTGCCAGCAGCTTAGCTTCGGGACTAGTCTACAATGAGCAGTTCTTC
>TRBV6-2/TRBV6-3|-|TRBJ2-7|-
CASSYRQGTYEQYF
TGTGCCAGCAGTTACCGGCAGGGGACGTACGAGCAGTACTTC
>TRBV24-1|-|TRBJ2-3|TRBD1
CATGQGLTDTQYF
TGTGCCACCGGACAGGGCCTCACAGATACGCAGTATTTT
>TRBV10-3|-|TRBJ2-7|TRBD2
CAISESTASGPGYEQYF
TGTGCCATCAGTGAGTCGACAGCTAGCGGGCCCGGCTACGAGCAGTACTTC
>TRBV7-9|-|TRBJ1-2|-
CASSLDVGKSIPSNYGYTF
TGTGCCAGCAGCTTAGACGTCGGTAAAAGCATCCCTTCTAACTATGGCTACACCTTC
>TRBV2|-|TRBJ2-7|-
CASSGSRVGEQYF
TGTGCCAGTAGTGGGAGCAGGGTGGGCGAGCAGTACTTC
>TRBV7-2|-|TRBJ2-2|-
CASRRIQNTGELFF
TGTGCCAGCAGGCGGATACAGAACACCGGGGAGCTGTTTTTT
>TRBV3-1/TRBV3-2|-|TRBJ2-2|TRBD1
CASSQAGQGTGELFF
TGTGCCAGCAGCCAGGCTGGACAGGGTACCGGGGAGCTGTTTTTT
>TRBV14|-|TRBJ1-4|-
CASSRAGAGEKLFF
TGTGCCAGCAGCCGGGCGGGGGCCGGTGAAAAACTGTTTTTT
>TRBV3-1/TRBV3-2|-|TRBJ2-3|-
CASSSNLGTWGGGTDTQYF
TGTGCCAGCAGCAGCAATCTTGGGACTTGGGGCGGTGGCACAGATACGCAGTATTTT
>TRBV5-1|-|TRBJ2-1|TRBD2
CASSLGSALAGERNEQFF
TGCGCCAGCAGCCTAGGATCCGCACTAGCGGGAGAAAGAAATGAGCAGTTCTTC
>TRBV6-5|-|TRBJ2-2|-
CATTQGNRAGELFF
TGTGCCACCACGCAGGGCAATAGGGCCGGGGAGCTGTTTTTT
>TRBV28|-|TRBJ1-3|TRBD1
CASSPQGAEKGNTIYF
TGTGCCAGCAGTCCTCAGGGGGCTGAGAAAGGAAACACCATATATTTT
>TRBV4-1|-|TRBJ1-2|TRBD1
CASSRPGTGGENYGYTF
TGCGCCAGCAGCCGTCCCGGGACAGGGGGCGAGAACTATGGCTACACCTTC
>TRBV13|-|TRBJ2-7|TRBD2
CASSLTSGRRSSYEQYF
TGTGCCAGCAGCTTGACTAGCGGGAGAAGGAGCTCCTACGAGCAGTACTTC
>TRBV18|-|TRBJ1-6|-
CASSRETGQNSPLHF
TGTGCCAGCTCACGTGAGACAGGACAGAATTCACCCCTCCACTTT
>TRBV9|once|TRBJ2-5|TRBD2
CASSVGNSGYPQETQYF
TGTGCCAGCAGCGTAGGGAATAGCGGGTACCCTCAAGAGACCCAGTACTTC
>TRBV24-1|-|TRBJ2-5|TRBD1
CATSGSGTEQETQYF
TGTGCCACCAGTGGGTCCGGGACAGAGCAAGAGACCCAGTACTTC
>TRBV9|-|TRBJ1-1|TRBD1
CASSPGTGNTEAFF
TGTGCCAGCAGCCCAGGGACAGGGAACACTGAAGCTTTCTTT
>TRBV6-5|-|TRBJ2-1|-
CASSYSYSGNEQFF
TGTGCCAGCAGTTACTCCTACTCCGGTAATGAGCAGTTCTTC
>TRBV4-3|once|TRBJ2-3|TRBD2
CASSQSTSGGPGYF
TGCGCCAGCAGCCAATCGACTAGCGGGGGGCCGGGGTATTTT
>TRBV11-2|-|TRBJ1-2|-
CASSQAEGANYGYTF
TGTGCCAGCAGCCAAGCCGAGGGCGCGAACTATGGCTACACCTTC
>TRBV5-6|once|TRBJ2-1|TRBD2
CASSGPTSGAPGQFF
TGTGCCAGCAGCGGCCCGACTAGCGGGGCCCCGGGGCAGTTCTTC
>TRBV15|-|TRBJ2-7|-
CATSSPLRGYEQYF
TGTGCCACCAGCAGCCCCCTCAGGGGCTACGAGCAGTACTTC
>TRBV11-2|-|TRBJ2-5|TRBD2
CASRLAGGETQYF
TGTGCCAGCAGGCTAGCGGGGGGGGAGACCCAGTACTTC
>TRBV5-1|-|TRBJ1-4|TRBD1
CASSLPGTGDEKLFF
TGCGCCAGCAGCTTACCCGGGACAGGGGACGAAAAACTGTTTTTT
>TRBV6-6|-|TRBJ1-2|TRBD1
CASSTPGQGNYGYTF
TGTGCCAGCAGTACCCCCGGACAGGGAAACTATGGCTACACCTTC
>TRBV6-5|-|TRBJ1-2|-
CASTRTDRLGGYTF
TGTGCCAGCACCAGGACAGACCGTTTGGGTGGCTACACCTTC
>TRBV28|-|TRBJ1-2|-
CASSLIGTLGGYGYTF
TGTGCCAGCAGTTTAATTGGGACCCTGGGGGGCTATGGCTACACCTTC
>TRBV19|-|TRBJ2-2|TRBD2
CASSGIAGTGELFF
TGTGCCAGTAGTGGAATAGCGGGGACCGGGGAGCTGTTTTTT
>TRBV11-2|-|TRBJ2-3|TRBD1
CASSVRQGTSTDTQYF
TGTGCCAGCAGCGTAAGACAGGGGACTAGCACAGATACGCAGTATTTT
>TRBV4-1|-|TRBJ2-1|TRBD2
CASSQDSRGGENEQFF
TGCGCCAGCAGCCAAGATTCGCGCGGGGGGGAAAATGAGCAGTTCTTC
>TRBV6-5|-|TRBJ2-1|TRBD2
CASTLGGTSGKQFF
TGTGCCAGCACCCTAGGCGGGACTAGCGGTAAGCAGTTCTTC
>TRBV30|-|TRBJ1-6|-
CAWNSGARRSPLHF
TGTGCCTGGAACTCGGGAGCGCGGCGTTCACCCCTCCACTTT
>TRBV15|-|TRBJ1-6|-
CATSRVRRNSPLHF
TGTGCCACCAGCAGAGTACGGAGGAATTCACCCCTCCACTTT
>TRBV7-2|-|TRBJ2-1|-
CASSPTPGPVEQFF
TGTGCCAGCAGCCCCACCCCCGGTCCGGTTGAGCAGTTCTTC
>TRBV5-1|-|TRBJ1-5|-
CASSLTGQYNQPQHF
TGCGCCAGCAGCTTGACAGGACAGTACAATCAGCCCCAGCATTTT